Sequencing of this T cell receptor beta chain was carried out in a study of OX40 agonist ivuxolimab in advanced cancers. CDR1 MDHEN and CDR2 SYDVKM come from the germline V gene. The CDR3 spans 17 residues. V shed 6 bases and J 0 bases; nucleotides not matched to a gene: 11. Generated by immunoSEQ multiplex PCR, the TCRdb table keeps only in-frame clones and is missing some. The profile covers 43,000 or so clones, with 90% appearing a single time and around 6% taken by the ten largest. Patients had blood sampled at baseline and again on cycle 4 day 1 and cycle 7 day 1. The chain is built from TRBV28 and TRBJ1-3, with TRBD1 matching 7 bases. The clonotype comes from an adult with an advanced solid tumor such as melanoma, head and neck, liver or kidney cancer. The sequences come from CD4+ or CD8+ T cells sorted from blood, collected in a trial of the OX40 agonist ivuxolimab. CDR3 sequence: CASRRVGTAYSGNTIYF. As DNA, the CDR3 is TGTGCCAGCAGAAGGGTTGGGACAGCTTACTCTGGAAACACCATATATTTT.